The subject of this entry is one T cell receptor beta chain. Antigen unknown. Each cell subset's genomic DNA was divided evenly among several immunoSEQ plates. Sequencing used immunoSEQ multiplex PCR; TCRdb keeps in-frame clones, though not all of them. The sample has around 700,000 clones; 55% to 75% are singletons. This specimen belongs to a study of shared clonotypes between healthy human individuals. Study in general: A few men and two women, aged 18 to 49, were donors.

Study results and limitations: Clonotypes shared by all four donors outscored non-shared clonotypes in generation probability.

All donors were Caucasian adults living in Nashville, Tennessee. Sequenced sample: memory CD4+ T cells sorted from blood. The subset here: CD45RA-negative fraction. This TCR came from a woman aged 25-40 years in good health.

DNA for the CDR3: TGCGCCAGCAGCCAAGATGTGGGCTACTACAATGAGCAGTTCTTC. The encoded protein is CASSQDVGYYNEQFF. V is TRBV4-1 and J is TRBJ2-1; D not resolved. Germline values: CDR1 MGHRA, CDR2 YSYEKL. This CDR3 is 15 amino acids long. V shed 0 bases and J shed 3 bases, with 9 bases lying between them.